This record looks at one T cell receptor (beta chain) sequence and its context. The sample comes from a study of blood T cell repertoires in COVID-19. Study-level background: Donors in the United States, Italy and Spain gave samples during acute or convalescent COVID-19. PBMCs, B-cell-depleted T cells, or T cells were the source of the cDNA or gDNA that made up the material.

As processed by the authors: Estimated nucleated cell counts came from reference gene primer amplification. TCRdb keeps only in-frame clones here, not all; method: immunoSEQ multiplex PCR. The D gene and trimming were derived from the DNA, and the V and J assignments and clone size from that table. Altogether tens of thousands of clones are present, around 82% being singletons, with the ten largest covering roughly 4.8%. In germline, CDR1 is LGHDT, CDR2 YNNKEL (reference sequence). V lost 1 base and J 2 bases, leaving 18 bases between the germline ends. This CDR3 comprises 18 residues. This TCR was recovered from a woman aged 60 to 75 with acute or convalescent COVID-19. The sequenced sample was peripheral blood. The chain carries TRBV3-1 (or the pseudogene TRBV3-2) and TRBJ1-3; a weak D match, TRBD1 (5 bases). In DNA, the CDR3 is TGTGCCAGCAGCCAAGGCTGGGGTGCAGGGTTGACTGGAAACACCATATATTTT. Amino acids: CASSQGWGAGLTGNTIYF.